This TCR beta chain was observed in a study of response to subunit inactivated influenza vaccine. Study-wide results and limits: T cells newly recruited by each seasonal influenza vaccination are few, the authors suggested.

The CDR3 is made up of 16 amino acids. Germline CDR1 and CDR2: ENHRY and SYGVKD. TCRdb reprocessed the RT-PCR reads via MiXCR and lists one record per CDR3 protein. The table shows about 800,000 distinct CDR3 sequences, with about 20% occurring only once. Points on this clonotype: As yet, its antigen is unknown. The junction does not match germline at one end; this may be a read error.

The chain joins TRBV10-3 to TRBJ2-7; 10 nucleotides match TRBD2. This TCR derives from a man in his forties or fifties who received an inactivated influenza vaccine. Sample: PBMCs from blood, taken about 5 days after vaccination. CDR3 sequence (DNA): TGTGCCATCAGTGAGTCGGGGGCTAGCGGGAGTAACGAGCAGTATTTC. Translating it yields CAISESGASGSNEQYF.